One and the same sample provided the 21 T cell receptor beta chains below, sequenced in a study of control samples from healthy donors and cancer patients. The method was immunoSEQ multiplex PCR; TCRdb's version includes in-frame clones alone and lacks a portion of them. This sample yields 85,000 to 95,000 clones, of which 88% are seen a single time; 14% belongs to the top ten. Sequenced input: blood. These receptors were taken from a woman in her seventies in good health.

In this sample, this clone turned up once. The CDR3 region has the DNA TGTGCCAGCAGTTTAGAGGGAGGGCCCCAGCATTTT. Protein: CASSLEGGPQHF. The chain has TRBV12-3 or TRBV12-4 and TRBJ1-5; D call uncertain. The CDR3 length is 12 residues. Between the trimmed V and J ends, which lost 1 base and 9 bases, there was a span of 7 bases.

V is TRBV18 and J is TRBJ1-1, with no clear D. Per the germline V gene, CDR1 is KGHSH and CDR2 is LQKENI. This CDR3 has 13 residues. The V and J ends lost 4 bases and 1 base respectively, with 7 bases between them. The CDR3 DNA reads TGTGCCAGCTCACGCGACTCGAACACTGAAGCTTTCTTT. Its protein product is CASSRDSNTEAFF.

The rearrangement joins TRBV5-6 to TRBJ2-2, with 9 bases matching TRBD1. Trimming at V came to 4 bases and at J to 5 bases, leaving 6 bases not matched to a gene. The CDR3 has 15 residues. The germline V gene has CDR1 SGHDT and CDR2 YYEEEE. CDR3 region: CASSHYRGHTGELFF. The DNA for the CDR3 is TGTGCCAGCAGCCACTACAGGGGGCATACCGGGGAGCTGTTTTTT.

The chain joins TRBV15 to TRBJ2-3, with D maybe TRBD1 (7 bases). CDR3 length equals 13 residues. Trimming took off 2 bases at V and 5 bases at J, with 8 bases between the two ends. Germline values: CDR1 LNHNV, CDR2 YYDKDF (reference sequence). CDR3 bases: TGTGCCACCAGCAGACAGGGGGGAGATACGCAGTATTTT. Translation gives CATSRQGGDTQYF.

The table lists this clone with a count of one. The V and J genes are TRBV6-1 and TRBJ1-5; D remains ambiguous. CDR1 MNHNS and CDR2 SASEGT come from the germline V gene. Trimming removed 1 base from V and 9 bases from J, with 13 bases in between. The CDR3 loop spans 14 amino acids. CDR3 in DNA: TGTGCCAGCAGTGAAGGCACAGCCCAAAGGCCCCAGCATTTT. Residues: CASSEGTAQRPQHF.

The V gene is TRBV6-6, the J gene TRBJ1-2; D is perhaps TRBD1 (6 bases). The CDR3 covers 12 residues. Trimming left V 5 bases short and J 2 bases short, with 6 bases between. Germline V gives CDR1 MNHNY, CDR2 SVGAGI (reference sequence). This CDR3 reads CASSDRNYGYTF. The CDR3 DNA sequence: TGTGCCAGCAGTGACAGGAACTATGGCTACACCTTC.

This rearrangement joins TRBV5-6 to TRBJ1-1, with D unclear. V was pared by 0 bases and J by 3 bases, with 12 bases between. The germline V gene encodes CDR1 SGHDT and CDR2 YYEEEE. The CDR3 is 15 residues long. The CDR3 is CASSLAGGTDTEAFF. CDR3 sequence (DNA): TGTGCCAGCAGCTTGGCCGGCGGAACGGACACTGAAGCTTTCTTT. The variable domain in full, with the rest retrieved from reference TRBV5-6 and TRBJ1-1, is DAGVTQSPTHLIKTRGQQVTLRCSPKSGHDTVSWYQQALGQGPQFIFQYYEEEERQRGNFPDRFSGHQFPNYSSELNVNALLLGDSALYLCASSLAGGTDTEAFFGQGTRLTVV.

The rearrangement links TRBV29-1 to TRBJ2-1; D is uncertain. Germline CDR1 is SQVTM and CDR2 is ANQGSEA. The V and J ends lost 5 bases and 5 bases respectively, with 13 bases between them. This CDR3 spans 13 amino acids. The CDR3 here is CSVSVSVNNEQFF. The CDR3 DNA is TGCAGCGTTTCTGTGTCAGTGAACAATGAGCAGTTCTTC.

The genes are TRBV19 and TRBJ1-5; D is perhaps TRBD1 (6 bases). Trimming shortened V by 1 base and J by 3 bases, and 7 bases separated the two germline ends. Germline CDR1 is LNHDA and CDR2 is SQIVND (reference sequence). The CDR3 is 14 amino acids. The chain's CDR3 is CASSIGDNNQPQHF. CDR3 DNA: TGTGCCAGTAGTATAGGGGACAACAATCAGCCCCAGCATTTT.

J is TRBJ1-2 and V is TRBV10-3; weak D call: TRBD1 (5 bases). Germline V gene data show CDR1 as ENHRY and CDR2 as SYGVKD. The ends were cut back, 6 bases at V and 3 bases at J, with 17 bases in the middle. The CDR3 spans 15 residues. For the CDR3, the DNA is TGTGCCATCAGCGCGGGACTCACAGACGACTATGGCTACACCTTC. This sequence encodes CAISAGLTDDYGYTF.

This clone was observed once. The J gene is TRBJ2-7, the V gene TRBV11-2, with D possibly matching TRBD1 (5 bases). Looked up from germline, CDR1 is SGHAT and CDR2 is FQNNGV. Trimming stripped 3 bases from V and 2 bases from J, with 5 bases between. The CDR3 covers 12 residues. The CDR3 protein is CASSLDTYEQYF. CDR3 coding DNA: TGTGCCAGCAGCTTGGACACCTACGAGCAGTACTTC.

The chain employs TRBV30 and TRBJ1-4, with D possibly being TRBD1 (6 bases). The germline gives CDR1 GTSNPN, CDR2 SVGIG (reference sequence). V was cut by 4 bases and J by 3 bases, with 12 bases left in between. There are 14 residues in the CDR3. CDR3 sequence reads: CAWTRQGSNEKLFF. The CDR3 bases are TGTGCCTGGACCCGGCAGGGGTCTAATGAAAAACTGTTTTTT.

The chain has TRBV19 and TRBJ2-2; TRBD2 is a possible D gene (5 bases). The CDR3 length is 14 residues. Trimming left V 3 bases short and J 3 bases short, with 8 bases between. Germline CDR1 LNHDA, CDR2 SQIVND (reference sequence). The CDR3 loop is CASSMDWYTGELFF. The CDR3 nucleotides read TGTGCCAGTAGTATGGACTGGTACACCGGGGAGCTGTTTTTT.

Here the CDR3 reads CASSYAPGGQYQPQHF. CDR3 nucleotide sequence: TGTGCCAGCAGTTACGCTCCAGGGGGACAGTATCAGCCCCAGCATTTT. This chain uses TRBV6-6 with TRBJ1-5, with 7 bases that match TRBD1. V lost 2 bases to trimming and J lost 5 bases; unmatched junction nucleotides: 9. Germline-derived CDR1 and CDR2 are MNHNY and SVGAGI (reference sequence). The CDR3 extends over 16 amino acids.

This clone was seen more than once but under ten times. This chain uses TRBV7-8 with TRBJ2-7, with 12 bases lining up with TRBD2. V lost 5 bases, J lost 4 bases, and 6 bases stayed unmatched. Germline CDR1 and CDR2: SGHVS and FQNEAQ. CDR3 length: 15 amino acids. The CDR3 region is CASSPRTSGNYEQYF. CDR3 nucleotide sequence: TGTGCCAGCAGCCCTCGGACTAGCGGGAATTACGAGCAGTACTTC.

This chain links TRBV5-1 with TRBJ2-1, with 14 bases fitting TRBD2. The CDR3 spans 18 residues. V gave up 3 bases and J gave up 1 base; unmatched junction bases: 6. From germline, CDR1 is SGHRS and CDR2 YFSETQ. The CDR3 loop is CASSSRLAGGKSYNEQFF. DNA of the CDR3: TGCGCCAGCAGCTCGCGACTAGCGGGAGGGAAATCCTACAATGAGCAGTTCTTC. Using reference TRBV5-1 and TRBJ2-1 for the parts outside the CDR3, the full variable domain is KAGVTQTPRYLIKTRGQQVTLSCSPISGHRSVSWYQQTPGQGLQFLFEYFSETQRNKGNFPGRFSGRQFSNSRSEMNVSTLELGDSALYLCASSSRLAGGKSYNEQFFGPGTRLTVL.

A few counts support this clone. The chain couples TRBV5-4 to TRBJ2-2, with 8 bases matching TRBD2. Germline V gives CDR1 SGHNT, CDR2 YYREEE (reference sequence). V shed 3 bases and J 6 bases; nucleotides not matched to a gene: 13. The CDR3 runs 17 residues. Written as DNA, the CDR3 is TGTGCCAGCAGCTCCCCAGCGGGAGTGATCGGGGCCGGGGAGCTGTTTTTT. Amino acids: CASSSPAGVIGAGELFF.

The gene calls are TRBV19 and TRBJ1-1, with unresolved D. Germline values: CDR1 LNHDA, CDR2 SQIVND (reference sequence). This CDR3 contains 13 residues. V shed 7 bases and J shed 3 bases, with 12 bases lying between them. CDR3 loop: CASMRRTDTEAFF. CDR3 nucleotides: TGTGCCAGTATGCGGAGGACGGACACTGAAGCTTTCTTT.

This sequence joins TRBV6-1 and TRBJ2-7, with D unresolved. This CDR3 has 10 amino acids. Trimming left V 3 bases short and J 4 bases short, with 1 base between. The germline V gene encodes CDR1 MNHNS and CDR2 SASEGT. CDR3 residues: CASSDYEQYF. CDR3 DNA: TGTGCCAGCAGTGATTACGAGCAGTACTTC.

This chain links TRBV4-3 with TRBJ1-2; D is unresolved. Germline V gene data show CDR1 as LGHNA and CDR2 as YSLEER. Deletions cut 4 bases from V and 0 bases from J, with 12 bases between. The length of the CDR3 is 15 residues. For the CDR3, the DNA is TGCGCCAGCAGCCTCCGAGCGGATTCTAACTATGGCTACACCTTC. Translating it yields CASSLRADSNYGYTF.

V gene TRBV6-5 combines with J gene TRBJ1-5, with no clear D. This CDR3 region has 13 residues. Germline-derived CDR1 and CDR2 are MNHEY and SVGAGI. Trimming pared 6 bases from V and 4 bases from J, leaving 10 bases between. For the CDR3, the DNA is TGTGCCAGCAGCTCAAGGGATAATCAGCCCCAGCATTTT. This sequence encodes CASSSRDNQPQHF.